This T cell receptor (beta chain) was recovered during a study of follicular helper T cells after annual influenza vaccination (dated 2017 in TCRdb). For context, the study as a whole: After each seasonal influenza vaccination, blood was collected on days 0, 7 and 28. To look at recall of cTfh clones, some subjects were tracked through successive annual vaccinations covering the 2013-2014, 2014-2015 and 2015-2016 seasons. The 2013-2014 samples were cryopreserved, while the 2015 samples were processed right after collection. One week after vaccination, a second recruited cohort of about a dozen subjects (Table S1) displayed a similar ICOS+CD38+ cTfh response. Multi-year samples were available for six subjects, with four spanning two vaccination seasons and two spanning three seasons.

This clone was seen a few times. Its antigen is not yet known. Base qualities are not provided; no much larger clone lies one nucleotide away. The library was generated by the immunoSEQ multiplex PCR assay. Adaptive Biotechnologies carried out TCRB amplification, library preparation, sequencing and preliminary bioinformatics at Survey level resolution. For TCRB sequencing, genomic DNA from the sorted cTfh populations was amplified by multiplex PCR. Per the authors' processing: Clonality was calculated in R as 1 minus normalized Shannon entropy, and the Gini index was computed with the R package ineq. The overlap score was defined as the summed counts of shared sequences divided by the total counts of all sequences in both compared samples. The significance of shared clonotypes was tested with Fisher's exact test, assuming a theoretical repertoire of 10^7 TCRB sequences. TCRdb took over this immuneACCESS table, retaining in-frame rearrangements with V and J assigned. Such tables are incomplete; in checked studies, under half of the missing clones stem from an unresolved V gene, and the remainder is unexplained. V, J and clone size are taken as reported in that table, and D and trimming were inferred from the DNA itself. The sample table lists about 1,400 clones, 65% to 75% of them with a count of one. Of the sample, 8.8% is held by the ten largest clones.

Sample time point, as interpreted from the label and publication: 2015-2016 season, 7 days after influenza vaccination. Adults received seasonal inactivated influenza vaccine (Fluvarix), and TCRB sequencing tracked sorted blood CD4 subsets before and after vaccination. To be eligible, subjects had to live in the community and must not have received influenza vaccine in the previous 6 months. Subjects were excluded for influenza vaccine contraindications, substance abuse, HIV/AIDS, active malignancy, immunomodulatory medication, or active illness such as respiratory infection. Per time point, between 40 and 100 mL of blood was sampled. Circulating Tfh were defined as non-naive CD4+CXCR5+PD-1+ cells, and these cells were sorted into ICOS+CD38+ and ICOS-CD38- fractions. Ficoll-Paque PLUS or SepMate separation was used to isolate PBMC. Before DNA was extracted, the cell subsets were sorted from PBMC using a BD FACS Aria.

Paper-wide results and their limitations: ICOS+CD38+ cTfh clonality correlated with the frequency of that population, and its change correlated with the change in circulating plasmablast frequency. Successive annual vaccinations recalled a recurring oligoclonal ICOS+CD38+ cTfh response that included tetramer and AIM influenza-specific clonotypes. Rare clonotypes could not be sampled because productive TCRB sequences were recovered from only about 9-20% of the analyzed cells. Day 7 ICOS+CD38+ clones were most often found later in ICOS-CD38- cTfh, suggesting that subset may serve as a memory reservoir.

This receptor was identified in an adult who received the influenza vaccine. The specimen comprised CXCR5+ CD38+ circulating T follicular helper cells from blood, sampled 7 days after influenza vaccination. Reading the label with the study, this specimen's cell subset or site is: circulating Tfh, non-naive CD4+CXCR5+PD-1+ (ICOS+CD38+ or ICOS-CD38-).

CDR3 loop: CASRKEGGNQPQHF. The DNA sequence is given as TGTGCCAGCAGAAAAGAGGGGGGCAATCAGCCCCAGCATTTT. The chain employs TRBV6-6 and TRBJ1-5; possibly the D gene is TRBD1, per 6 matching bases. The CDR3 spans 14 residues, from the cysteine through the phenylalanine. Here the CDR3 DNA is all that survives: 42 bases in frame from base 1. From the germline V gene (reference sequence), CDR1 is MNHNY and CDR2 is SVGAGI. V is pared back by 6 bases and J by 2 bases, with 11 bases lying between the germline termini.